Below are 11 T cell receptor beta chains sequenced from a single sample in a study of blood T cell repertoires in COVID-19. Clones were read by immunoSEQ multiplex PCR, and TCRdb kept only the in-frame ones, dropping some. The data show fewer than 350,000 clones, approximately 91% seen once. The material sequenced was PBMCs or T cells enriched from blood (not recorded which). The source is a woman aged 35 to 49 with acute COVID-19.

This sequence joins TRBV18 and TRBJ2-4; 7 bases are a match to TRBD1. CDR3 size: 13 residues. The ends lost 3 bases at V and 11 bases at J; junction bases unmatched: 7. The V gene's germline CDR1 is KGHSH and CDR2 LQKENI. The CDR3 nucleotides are TGTGCCAGCTCACCTACAGGGGAAGGTTTTCAGTACTTC. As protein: CASSPTGEGFQYF.

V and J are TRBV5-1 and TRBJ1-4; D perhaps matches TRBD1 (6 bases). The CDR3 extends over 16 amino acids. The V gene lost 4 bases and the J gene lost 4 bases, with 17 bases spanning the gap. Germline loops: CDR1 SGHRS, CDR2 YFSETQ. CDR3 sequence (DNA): TGCGCCAGCAGCAGGAAACGGGCAGGGGATAATGAAAAACTGTTTTTT. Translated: CASSRKRAGDNEKLFF.

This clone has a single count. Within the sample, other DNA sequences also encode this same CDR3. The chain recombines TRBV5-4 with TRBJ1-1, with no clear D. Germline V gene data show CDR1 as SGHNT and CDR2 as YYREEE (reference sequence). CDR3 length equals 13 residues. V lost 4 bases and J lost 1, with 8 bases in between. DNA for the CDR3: TGTGCCAGCAGCCTAAGAGAGAACACTGAAGCTTTCTTT. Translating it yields CASSLRENTEAFF.

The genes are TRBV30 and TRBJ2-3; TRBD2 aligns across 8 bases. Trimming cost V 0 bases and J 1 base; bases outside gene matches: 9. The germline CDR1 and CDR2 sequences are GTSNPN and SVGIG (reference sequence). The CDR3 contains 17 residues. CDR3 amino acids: CAWSVSGLAGRTDTQYF. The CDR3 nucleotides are TGTGCCTGGAGTGTAAGCGGGCTAGCGGGCCGCACAGATACGCAGTATTTT.

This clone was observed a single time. The CDR3 protein is CASSSGGSGGHYEQYF. The CDR3 DNA reads TGTGCCAGCAGTTCGGGGGGTAGCGGGGGCCACTACGAGCAGTACTTC. The V call is TRBV6-2 or TRBV6-3, the J call TRBJ2-7, with 9 bases fitting TRBD2. Germline values: CDR1 MNHEY, CDR2 SVGEGT. This CDR3 comprises 16 residues. Trimming at V came to 4 bases and at J to 3 bases, leaving 10 bases not matched to a gene.

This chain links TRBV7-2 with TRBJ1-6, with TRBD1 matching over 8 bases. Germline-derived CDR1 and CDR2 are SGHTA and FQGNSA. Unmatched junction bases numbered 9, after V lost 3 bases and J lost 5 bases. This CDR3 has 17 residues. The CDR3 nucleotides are TGTGCCAGCAGCTTTCGACAGGGGCGAGGCAATAATTCACCCCTCCACTTT. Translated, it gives CASSFRQGRGNNSPLHF. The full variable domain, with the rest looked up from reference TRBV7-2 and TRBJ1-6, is GAGVSQSPSNKVTEKGKDVELRCDPISGHTALYWYRQSLGQGLEFLIYFQGNSAPDKSGLPSDRFSAERTGGSVSTLTIQRTQQEDSAVYLCASSFRQGRGNNSPLHFGNGTRLTVT.

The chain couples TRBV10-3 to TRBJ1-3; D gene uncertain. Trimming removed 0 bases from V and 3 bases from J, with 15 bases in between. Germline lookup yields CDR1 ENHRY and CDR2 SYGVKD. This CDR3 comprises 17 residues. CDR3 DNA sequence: TGTGCCATCAGTGAGTCTGGCGGGCAAGGCCGTGGAAACACCATATATTTT. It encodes CAISESGGQGRGNTIYF.

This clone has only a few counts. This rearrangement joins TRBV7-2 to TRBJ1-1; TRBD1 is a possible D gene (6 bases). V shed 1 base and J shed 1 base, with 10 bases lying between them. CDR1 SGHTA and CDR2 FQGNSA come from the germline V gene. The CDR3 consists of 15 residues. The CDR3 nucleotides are TGTGCCAGCAGCTTAGGGGGGACAAAGAACACTGAAGCTTTCTTT. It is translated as CASSLGGTKNTEAFF.

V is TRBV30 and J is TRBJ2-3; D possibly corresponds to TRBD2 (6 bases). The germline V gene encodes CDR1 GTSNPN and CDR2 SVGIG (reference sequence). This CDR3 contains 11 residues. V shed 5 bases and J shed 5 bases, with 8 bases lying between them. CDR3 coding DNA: TGTGCCTGGTGGGGAGGAGATACGCAGTATTTT. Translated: CAWWGGDTQYF.

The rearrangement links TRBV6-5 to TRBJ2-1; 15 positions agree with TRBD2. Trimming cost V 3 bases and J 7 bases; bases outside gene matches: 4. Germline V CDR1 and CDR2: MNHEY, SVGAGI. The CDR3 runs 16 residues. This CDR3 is CASSYRGLAGGNEQFF. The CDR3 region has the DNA TGTGCCAGCAGTTATCGTGGACTAGCGGGAGGGAATGAGCAGTTCTTC.

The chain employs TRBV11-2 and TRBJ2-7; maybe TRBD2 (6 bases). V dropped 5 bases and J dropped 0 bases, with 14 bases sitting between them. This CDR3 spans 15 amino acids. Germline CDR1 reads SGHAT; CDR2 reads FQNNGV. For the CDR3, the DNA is TGTGCCAGCAGCCCACGGGACTCAAGCTCCTACGAGCAGTACTTC. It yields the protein CASSPRDSSSYEQYF.